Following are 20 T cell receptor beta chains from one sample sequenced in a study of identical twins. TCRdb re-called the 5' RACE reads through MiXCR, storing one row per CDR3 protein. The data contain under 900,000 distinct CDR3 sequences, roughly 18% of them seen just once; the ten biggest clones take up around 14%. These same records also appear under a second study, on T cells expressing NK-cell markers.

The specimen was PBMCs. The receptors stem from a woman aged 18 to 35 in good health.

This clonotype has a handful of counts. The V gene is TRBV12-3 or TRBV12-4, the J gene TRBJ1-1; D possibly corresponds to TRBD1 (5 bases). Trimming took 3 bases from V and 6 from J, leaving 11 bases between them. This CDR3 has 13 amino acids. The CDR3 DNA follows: TGTGCCAGCAGTTTTGGGGCGTGGTCTGAAGCTTTCTTT. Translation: CASSFGAWSEAFF.

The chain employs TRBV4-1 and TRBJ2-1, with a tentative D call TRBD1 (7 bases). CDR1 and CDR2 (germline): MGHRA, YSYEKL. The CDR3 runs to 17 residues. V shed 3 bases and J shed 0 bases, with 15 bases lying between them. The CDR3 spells CASSQRAGQTSYNEQFF. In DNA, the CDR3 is TGCGCCAGCAGCCAGAGGGCGGGACAGACCTCCTACAATGAGCAGTTCTTC.

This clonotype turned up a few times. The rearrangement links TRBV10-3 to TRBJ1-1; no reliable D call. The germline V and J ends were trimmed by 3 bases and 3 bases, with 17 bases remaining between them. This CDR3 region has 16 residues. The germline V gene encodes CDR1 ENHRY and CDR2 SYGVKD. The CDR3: CAISEEVGISYTEAFF. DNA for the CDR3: TGTGCCATCAGTGAAGAAGTGGGAATTTCGTACACTGAAGCTTTCTTT.

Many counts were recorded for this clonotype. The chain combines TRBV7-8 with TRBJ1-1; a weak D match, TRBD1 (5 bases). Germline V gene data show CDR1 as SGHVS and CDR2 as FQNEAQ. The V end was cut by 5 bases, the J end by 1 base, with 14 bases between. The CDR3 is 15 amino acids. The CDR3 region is CASSPRTGTNTEAFF. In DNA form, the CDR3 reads TGTGCCAGCAGCCCTCGGACCGGGACGAACACTGAAGCTTTCTTT. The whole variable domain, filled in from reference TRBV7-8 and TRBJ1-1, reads GAGVSQSPRYKVAKRGQDVALRCDPISGHVSLFWYQQALGQGPEFLTYFQNEAQLDKSGLPSDRFFAERPEGSVSTLKIQRTQQEDSAVYLCASSPRTGTNTEAFFGQGTRLTVV.

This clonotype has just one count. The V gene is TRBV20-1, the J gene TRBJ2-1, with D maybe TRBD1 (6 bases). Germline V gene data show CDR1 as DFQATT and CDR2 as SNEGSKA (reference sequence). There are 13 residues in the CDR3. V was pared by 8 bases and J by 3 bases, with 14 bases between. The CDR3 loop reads CSPERGGYNEQFF. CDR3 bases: TGCAGTCCCGAGCGAGGGGGCTACAATGAGCAGTTCTTC.

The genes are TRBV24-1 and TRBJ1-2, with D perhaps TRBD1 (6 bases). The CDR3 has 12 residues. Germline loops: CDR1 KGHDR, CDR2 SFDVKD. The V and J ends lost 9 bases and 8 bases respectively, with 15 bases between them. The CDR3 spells CATSNRDGGYTF. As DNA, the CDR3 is TGTGCCACCTCCAACAGGGATGGCGGCTACACCTTC.

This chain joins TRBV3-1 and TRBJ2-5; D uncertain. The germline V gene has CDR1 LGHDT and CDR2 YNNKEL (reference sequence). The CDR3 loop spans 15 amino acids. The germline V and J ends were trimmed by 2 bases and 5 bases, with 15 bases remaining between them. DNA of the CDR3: TGTGCCAGCAGCCAAAATGATAAGTCCCGGGAGACCCAGTACTTC. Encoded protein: CASSQNDKSRETQYF.

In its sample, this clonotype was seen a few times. The CDR3 coding sequence is TGCAGTGCGATGACACTAGCGAACACAGATACGCAGTATTTT. Amino acids: CSAMTLANTDTQYF. V usage is TRBV20-1 and J usage is TRBJ2-3; 7 positions match TRBD2. Trimming cost V 6 bases and J 2 bases; bases outside gene matches: 8. The CDR3 sequence is 14 residues long. Germline V gene sequence: CDR1 DFQATT, CDR2 SNEGSKA (reference sequence).

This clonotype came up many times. The CDR3 loop is CASSVSGYEQYF. CDR3 bases: TGTGCCAGCAGCGTCTCCGGCTACGAGCAGTACTTC. This chain uses TRBV6-5 with TRBJ2-7; D remains ambiguous. Trimming cost V 6 bases and J 3 bases, with 9 bases left between them. There are 12 residues in the CDR3. Germline V lookup: CDR1 MNHEY, CDR2 SVGAGI.

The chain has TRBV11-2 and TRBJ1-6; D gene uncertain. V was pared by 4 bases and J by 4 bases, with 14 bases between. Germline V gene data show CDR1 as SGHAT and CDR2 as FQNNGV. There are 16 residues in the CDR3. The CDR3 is CASSSGRREYNSPLHF. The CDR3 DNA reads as TGTGCCAGCAGCTCAGGACGGAGAGAGTATAATTCACCCCTCCACTTT.

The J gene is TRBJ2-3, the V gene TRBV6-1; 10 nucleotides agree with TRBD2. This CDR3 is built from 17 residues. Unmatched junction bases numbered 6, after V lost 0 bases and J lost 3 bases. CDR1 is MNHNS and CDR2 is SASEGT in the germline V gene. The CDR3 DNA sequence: TGTGCCAGCAGTGAAGCGATAGCGGGGGGCGGGACAGATACGCAGTATTTT. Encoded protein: CASSEAIAGGGTDTQYF.

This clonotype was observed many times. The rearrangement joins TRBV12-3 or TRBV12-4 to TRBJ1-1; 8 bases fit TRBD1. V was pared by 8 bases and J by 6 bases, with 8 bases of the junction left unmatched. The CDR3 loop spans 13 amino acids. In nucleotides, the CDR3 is TGTGCCAGCCTTGGACAGGGTATGCCTGAAGCTTTCTTT. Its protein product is CASLGQGMPEAFF.

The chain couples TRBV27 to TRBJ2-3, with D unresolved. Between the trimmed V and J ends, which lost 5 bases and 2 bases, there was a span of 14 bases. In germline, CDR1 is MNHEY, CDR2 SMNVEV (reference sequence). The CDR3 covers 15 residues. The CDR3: CASSPRTDFTDTQYF. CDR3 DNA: TGTGCCAGCAGTCCACGGACCGATTTCACAGATACGCAGTATTTT.

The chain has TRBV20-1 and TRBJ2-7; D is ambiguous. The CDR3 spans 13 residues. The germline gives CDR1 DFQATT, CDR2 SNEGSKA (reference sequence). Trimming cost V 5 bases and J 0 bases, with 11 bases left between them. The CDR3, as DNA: TGCAGTGCTTGGCTTACGAGCTCCTACGAGCAGTACTTC. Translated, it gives CSAWLTSSYEQYF.

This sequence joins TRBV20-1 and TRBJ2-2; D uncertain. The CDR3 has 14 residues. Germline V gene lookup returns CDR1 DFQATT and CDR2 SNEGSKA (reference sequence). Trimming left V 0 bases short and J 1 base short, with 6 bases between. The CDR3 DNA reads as TGCAGTGCTAGAGATCTCAGGAACACCGGGGAGCTGTTTTTT. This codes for CSARDLRNTGELFF.

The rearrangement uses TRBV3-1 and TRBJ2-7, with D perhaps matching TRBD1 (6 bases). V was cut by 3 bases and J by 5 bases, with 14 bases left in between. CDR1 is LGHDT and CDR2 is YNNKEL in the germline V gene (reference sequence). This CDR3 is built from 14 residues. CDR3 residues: CASSHKQGLHEQYF. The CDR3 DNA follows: TGTGCCAGCAGCCACAAACAGGGTCTCCACGAGCAGTACTTC.

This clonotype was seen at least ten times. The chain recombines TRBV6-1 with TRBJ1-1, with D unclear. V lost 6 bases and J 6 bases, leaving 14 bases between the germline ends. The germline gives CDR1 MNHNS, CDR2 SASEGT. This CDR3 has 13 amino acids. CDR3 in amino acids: CASRRTLPAEAFF. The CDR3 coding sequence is TGTGCCAGCAGAAGGACGTTACCGGCTGAAGCTTTCTTT.

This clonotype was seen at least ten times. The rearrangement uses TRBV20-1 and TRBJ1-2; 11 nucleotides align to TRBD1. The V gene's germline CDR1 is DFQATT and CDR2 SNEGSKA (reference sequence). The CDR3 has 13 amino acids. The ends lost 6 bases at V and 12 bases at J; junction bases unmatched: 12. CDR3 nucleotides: TGCAGTGCACACGGACAGGGGGCGTGGAGGGACACCTTC. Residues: CSAHGQGAWRDTF.

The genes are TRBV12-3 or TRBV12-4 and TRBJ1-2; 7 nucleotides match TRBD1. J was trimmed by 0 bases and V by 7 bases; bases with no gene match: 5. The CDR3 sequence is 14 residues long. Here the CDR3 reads CASTWDRANYGYTF. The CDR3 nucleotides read TGTGCCAGCACCTGGGACAGAGCTAACTATGGCTACACCTTC.

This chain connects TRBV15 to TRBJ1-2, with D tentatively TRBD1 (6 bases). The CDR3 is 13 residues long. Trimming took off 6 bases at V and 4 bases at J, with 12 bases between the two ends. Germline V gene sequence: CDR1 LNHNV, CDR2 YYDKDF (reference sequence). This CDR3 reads CATRKDSTYGYTF. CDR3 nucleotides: TGTGCCACCAGGAAGGACAGTACCTATGGCTACACCTTC.